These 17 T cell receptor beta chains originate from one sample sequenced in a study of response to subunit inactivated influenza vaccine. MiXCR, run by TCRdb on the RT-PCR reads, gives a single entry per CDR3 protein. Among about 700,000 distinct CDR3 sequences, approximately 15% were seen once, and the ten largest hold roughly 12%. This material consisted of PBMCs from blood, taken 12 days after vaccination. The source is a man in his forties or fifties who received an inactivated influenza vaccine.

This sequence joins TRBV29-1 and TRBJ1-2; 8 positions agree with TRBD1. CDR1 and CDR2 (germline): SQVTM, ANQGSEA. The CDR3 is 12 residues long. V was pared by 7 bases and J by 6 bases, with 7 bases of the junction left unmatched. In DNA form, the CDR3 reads TGCAGCGCTCGGACAGGGAGGGATGGCTACACCTTC. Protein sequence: CSARTGRDGYTF.

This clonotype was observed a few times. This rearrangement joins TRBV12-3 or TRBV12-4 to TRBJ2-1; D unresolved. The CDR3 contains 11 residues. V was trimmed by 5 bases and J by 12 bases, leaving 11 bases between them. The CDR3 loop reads CASSESIGQFF. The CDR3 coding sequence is TGTGCCAGCAGTGAATCCATCGGGCAGTTCTTC.

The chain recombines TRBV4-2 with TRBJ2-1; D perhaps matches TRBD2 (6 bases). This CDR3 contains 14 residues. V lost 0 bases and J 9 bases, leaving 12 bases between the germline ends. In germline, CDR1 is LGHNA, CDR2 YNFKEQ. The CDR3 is CASSQDFRGLEQFF. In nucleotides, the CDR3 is TGTGCCAGCAGCCAAGACTTCCGGGGACTTGAGCAGTTCTTC.

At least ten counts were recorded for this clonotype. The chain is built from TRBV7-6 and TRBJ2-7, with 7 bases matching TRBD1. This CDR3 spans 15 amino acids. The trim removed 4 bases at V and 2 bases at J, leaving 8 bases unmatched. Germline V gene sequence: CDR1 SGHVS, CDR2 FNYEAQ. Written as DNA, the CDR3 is TGTGCCAGCAGCTCAACGGGACAGTCAACCTACGAGCAGTACTTC. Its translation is CASSSTGQSTYEQYF. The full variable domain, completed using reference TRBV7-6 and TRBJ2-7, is GAGVSQSPRYKVTKRGQDVALRCDPISGHVSLYWYRQALGQGPEFLTYFNYEAQQDKSGLPNDRFSAERPEGSISTLTIQRTEQRDSAMYRCASSSTGQSTYEQYFGPGTRLTVT.

The CDR3 coding sequence is TGTGCCAGCGGGCCCCCGGGGGAGAACACTGAAGCTTTCTTT. Translating it yields CASGPPGENTEAFF. This chain uses TRBV7-9 with TRBJ1-1, with D tentatively TRBD1 (5 bases). V was shortened by 8 bases and J by 1 base, with 14 bases between the two germline ends. From germline, CDR1 is SEHNR and CDR2 FQNEAQ (reference sequence). CDR3 length: 14 residues.

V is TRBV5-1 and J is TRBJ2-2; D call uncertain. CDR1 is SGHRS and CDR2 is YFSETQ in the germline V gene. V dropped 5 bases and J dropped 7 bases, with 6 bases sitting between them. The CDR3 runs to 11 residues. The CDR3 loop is CASRVGGELFF. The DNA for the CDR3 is TGCGCCAGCAGGGTCGGCGGGGAGCTGTTTTTT.

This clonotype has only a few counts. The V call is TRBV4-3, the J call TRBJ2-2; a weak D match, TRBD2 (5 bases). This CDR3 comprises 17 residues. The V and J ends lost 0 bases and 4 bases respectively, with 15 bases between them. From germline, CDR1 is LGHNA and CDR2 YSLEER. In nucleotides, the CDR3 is TGCGCCAGCAGCCAAGATCGCTCCATAGGAGGCACCGGGGAGCTGTTTTTT. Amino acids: CASSQDRSIGGTGELFF.

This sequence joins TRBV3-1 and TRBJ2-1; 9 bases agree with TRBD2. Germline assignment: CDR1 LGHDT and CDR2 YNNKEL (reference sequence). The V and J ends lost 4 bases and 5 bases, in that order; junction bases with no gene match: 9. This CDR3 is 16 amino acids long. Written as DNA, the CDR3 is TGTGCCAGCAGCCCCAGACTAGTAGCGGGAGACAATGAGCAGTTCTTC. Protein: CASSPRLVAGDNEQFF.

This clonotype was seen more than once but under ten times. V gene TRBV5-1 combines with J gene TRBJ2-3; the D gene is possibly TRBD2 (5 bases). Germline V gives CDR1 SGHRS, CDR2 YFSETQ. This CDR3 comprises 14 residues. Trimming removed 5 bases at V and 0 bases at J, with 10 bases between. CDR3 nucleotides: TGCGCCAGCAGGACCGGGATTAGCACAGATACGCAGTATTTT. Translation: CASRTGISTDTQYF.

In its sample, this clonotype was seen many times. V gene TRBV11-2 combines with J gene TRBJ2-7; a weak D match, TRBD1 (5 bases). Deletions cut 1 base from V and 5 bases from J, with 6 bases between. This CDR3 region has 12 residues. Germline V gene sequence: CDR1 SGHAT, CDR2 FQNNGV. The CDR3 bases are TGTGCCAGCAGCTTAGCAGGGAACGAGCAGTACTTC. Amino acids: CASSLAGNEQYF.

The CDR3 nucleotides read TGTGCCAGCAAAGAACAAGAGACCCAGTACTTC. Translated, it gives CASKEQETQYF. The V and J genes are TRBV7-2 and TRBJ2-5; no clear D gene. The CDR3 has 11 residues. The V and J ends lost 7 bases and 2 bases respectively, with 5 bases between them. The germline V gene encodes CDR1 SGHTA and CDR2 FQGNSA.

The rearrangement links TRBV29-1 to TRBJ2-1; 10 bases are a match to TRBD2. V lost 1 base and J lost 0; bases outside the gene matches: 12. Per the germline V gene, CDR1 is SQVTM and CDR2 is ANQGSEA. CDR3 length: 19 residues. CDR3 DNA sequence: TGCAGCGTTGAAGGAACCGGGACTAGCGCTCTTTCCTCCTACAATGAGCAGTTCTTC. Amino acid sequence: CSVEGTGTSALSSYNEQFF.

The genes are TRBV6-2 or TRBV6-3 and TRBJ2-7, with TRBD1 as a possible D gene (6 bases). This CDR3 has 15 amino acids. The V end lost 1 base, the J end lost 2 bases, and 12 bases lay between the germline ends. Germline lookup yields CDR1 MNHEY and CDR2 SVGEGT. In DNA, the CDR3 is TGTGCCAGCAGTTACTTTATCCAGGGGCCCTACGAGCAGTACTTC. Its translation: CASSYFIQGPYEQYF.

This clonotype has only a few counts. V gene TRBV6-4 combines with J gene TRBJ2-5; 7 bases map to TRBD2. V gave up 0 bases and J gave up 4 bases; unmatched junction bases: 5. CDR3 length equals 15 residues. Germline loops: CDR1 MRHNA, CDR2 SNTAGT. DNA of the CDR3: TGTGCCAGCAGTGACTCTGTGGCGGGGGTAGAGACCCAGTACTTC. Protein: CASSDSVAGVETQYF.

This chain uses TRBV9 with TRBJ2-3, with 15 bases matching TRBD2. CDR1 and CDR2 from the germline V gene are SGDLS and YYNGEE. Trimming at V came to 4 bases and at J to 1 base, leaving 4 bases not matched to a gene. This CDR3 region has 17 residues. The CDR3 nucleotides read TGTGCCAGCAGCCCGAGGACTAGCGGGGGGGGCACAGATACGCAGTATTTT. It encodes CASSPRTSGGGTDTQYF. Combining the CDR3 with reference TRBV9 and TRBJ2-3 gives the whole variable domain DSGVTQTPKHLITATGQRVTLRCSPRSGDLSVYWYQQSLDQGLQFLIQYYNGEERAKGNILERFSAQQFPDLHSELNLSSLELGDSALYFCASSPRTSGGGTDTQYFGPGTRLTVL.

CDR3 in amino acids: CAISESGNSQGGYTF. The CDR3, as DNA: TGTGCCATCAGTGAGTCTGGGAACAGCCAGGGTGGCTACACCTTC. The chain couples TRBV10-3 to TRBJ1-2; a possible D gene is TRBD1 (5 bases). The V gene lost 0 bases and the J gene lost 7 bases, with 15 bases spanning the gap. The CDR3 consists of 15 residues. Germline V CDR1 and CDR2: ENHRY, SYGVKD.

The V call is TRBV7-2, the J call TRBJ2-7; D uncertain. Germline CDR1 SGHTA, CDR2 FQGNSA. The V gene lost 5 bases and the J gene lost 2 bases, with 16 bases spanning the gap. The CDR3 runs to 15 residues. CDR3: CASSPSADPAYEQYF. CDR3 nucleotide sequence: TGTGCCAGCAGCCCCTCGGCGGACCCCGCCTACGAGCAGTACTTC.